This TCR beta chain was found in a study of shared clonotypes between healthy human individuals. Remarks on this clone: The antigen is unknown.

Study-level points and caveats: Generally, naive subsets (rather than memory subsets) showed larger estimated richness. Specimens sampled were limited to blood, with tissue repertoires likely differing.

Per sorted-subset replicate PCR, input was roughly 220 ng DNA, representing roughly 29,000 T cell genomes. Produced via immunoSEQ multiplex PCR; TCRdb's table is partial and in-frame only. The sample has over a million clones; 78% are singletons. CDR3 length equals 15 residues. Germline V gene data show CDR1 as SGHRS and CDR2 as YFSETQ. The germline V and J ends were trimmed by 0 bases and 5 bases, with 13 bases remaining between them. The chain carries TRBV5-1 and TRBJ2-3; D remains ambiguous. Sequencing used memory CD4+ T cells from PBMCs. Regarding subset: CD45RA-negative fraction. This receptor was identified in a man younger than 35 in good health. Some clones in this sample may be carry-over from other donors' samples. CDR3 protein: CASSLDAAGQDTQYF. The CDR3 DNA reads TGCGCCAGCAGCTTGGATGCTGCCGGGCAAGATACGCAGTATTTT.